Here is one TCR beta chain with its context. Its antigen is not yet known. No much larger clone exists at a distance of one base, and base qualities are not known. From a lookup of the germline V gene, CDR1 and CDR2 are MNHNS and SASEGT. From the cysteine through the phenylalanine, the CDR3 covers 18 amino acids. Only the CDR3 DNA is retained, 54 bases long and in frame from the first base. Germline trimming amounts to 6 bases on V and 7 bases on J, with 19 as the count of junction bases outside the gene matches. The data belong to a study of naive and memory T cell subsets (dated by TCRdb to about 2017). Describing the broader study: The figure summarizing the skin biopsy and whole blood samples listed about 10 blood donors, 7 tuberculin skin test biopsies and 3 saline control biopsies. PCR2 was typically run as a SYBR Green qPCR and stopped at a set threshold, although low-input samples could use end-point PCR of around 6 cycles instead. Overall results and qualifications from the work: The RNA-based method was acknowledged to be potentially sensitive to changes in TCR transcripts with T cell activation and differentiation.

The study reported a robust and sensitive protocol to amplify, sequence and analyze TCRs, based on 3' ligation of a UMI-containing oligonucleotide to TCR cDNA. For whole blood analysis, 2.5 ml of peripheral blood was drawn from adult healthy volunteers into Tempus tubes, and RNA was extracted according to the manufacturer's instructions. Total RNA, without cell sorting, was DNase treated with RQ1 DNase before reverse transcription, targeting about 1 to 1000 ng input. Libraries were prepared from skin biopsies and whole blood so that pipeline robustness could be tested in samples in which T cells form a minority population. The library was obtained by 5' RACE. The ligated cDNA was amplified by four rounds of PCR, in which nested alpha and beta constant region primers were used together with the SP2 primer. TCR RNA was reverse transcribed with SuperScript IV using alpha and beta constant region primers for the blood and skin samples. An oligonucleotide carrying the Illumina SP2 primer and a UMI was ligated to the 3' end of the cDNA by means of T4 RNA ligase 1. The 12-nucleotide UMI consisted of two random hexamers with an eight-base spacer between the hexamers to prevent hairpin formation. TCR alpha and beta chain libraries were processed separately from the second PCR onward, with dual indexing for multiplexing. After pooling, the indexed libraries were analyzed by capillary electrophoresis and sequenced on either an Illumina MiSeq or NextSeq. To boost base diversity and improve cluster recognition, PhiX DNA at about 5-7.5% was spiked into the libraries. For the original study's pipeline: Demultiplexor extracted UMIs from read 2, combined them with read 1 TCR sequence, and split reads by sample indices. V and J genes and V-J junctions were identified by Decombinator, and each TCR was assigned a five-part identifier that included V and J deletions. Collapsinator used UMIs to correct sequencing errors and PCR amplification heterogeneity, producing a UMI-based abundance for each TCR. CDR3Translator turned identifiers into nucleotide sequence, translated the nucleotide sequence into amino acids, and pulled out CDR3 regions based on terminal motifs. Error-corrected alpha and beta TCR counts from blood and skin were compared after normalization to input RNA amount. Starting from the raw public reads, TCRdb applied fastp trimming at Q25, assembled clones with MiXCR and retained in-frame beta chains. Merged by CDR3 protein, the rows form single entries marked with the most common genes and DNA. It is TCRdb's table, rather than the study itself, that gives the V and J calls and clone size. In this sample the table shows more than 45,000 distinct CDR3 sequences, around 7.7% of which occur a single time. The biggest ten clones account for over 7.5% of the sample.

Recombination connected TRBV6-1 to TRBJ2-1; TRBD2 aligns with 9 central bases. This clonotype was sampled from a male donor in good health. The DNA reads TGTGCCAGCAGCAACGACAGGGAGCTAGCGGGAAAGGTAAATGAGCAGTTCTTC. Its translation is CASSNDRELAGKVNEQFF.